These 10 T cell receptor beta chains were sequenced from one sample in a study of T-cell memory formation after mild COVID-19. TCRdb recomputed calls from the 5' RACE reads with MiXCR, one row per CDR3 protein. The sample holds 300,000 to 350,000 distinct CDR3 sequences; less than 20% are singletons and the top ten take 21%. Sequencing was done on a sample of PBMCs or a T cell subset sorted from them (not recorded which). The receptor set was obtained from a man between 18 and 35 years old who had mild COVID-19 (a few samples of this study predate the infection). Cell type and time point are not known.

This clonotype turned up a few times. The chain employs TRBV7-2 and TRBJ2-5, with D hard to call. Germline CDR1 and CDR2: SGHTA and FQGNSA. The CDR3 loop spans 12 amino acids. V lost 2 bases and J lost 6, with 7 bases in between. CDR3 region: CASSLYRQTQYF. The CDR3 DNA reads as TGTGCCAGCAGCTTATACCGACAGACCCAGTACTTC.

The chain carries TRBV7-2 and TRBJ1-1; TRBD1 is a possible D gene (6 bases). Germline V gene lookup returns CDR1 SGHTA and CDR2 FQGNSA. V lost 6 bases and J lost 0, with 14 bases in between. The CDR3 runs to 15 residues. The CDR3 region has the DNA TGTGCCAGCAGTCCCGGGGGGGCTATGAACACTGAAGCTTTCTTT. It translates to CASSPGGAMNTEAFF. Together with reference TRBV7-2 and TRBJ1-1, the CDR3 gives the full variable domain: GAGVSQSPSNKVTEKGKDVELRCDPISGHTALYWYRQSLGQGLEFLIYFQGNSAPDKSGLPSDRFSAERTGGSVSTLTIQRTQQEDSAVYLCASSPGGAMNTEAFFGQGTRLTVV.

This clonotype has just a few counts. The CDR3 region has the DNA TGCGCCAGCAGCTTGGAAAGGGGATCCTACGAGCAGTACTTC. Its protein product is CASSLERGSYEQYF. J is TRBJ2-7 and V is TRBV5-1, with D possibly being TRBD1 (5 bases). V was trimmed by 0 bases and J by 1 base, leaving 8 bases between them. CDR1 and CDR2 (germline): SGHRS, YFSETQ. There are 14 residues in the CDR3.

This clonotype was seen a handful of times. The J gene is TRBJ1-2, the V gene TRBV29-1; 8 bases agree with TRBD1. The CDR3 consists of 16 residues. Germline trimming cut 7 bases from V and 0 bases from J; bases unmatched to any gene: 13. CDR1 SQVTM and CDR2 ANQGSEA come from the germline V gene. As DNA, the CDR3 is TGCAGCGCCTACCCTGCAGGGGGCTCCCCTAACTATGGCTACACCTTC. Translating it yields CSAYPAGGSPNYGYTF.

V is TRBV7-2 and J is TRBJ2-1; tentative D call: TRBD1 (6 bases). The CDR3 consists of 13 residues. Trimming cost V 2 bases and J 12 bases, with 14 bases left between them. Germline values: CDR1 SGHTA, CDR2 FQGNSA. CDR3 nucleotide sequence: TGTGCCAGCAGCTTAAGTATGGACAGAGGGCAGTTCTTC. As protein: CASSLSMDRGQFF. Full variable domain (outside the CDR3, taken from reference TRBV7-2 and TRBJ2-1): GAGVSQSPSNKVTEKGKDVELRCDPISGHTALYWYRQSLGQGLEFLIYFQGNSAPDKSGLPSDRFSAERTGGSVSTLTIQRTQQEDSAVYLCASSLSMDRGQFFGPGTRLTVL.

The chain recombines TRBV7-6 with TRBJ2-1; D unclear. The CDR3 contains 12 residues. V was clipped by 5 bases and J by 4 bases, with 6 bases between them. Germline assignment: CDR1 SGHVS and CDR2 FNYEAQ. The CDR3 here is CASSLPYNEQFF. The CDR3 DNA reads TGTGCCAGCAGCCTCCCATACAATGAGCAGTTCTTC.

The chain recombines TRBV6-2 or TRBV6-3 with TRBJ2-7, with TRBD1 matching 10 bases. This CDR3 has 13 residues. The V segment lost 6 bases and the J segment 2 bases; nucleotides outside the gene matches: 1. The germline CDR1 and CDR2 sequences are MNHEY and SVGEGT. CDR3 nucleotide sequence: TGTGCCAGCAGGGGGACAGGGGCCTACGAGCAGTACGTC. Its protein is CASRGTGAYEQYV.

This CDR3 reads CASSEGHWFIQYF. The CDR3 DNA follows: TGTGCCAGCAGCGAAGGACATTGGTTCATTCAGTACTTC. The V call is TRBV7-2, the J call TRBJ2-4; TRBD1 is a possible D gene (5 bases). Germline CDR1 is SGHTA and CDR2 is FQGNSA. The CDR3 has 13 residues. Trimming took 5 bases from V and 9 from J, leaving 14 bases between them.

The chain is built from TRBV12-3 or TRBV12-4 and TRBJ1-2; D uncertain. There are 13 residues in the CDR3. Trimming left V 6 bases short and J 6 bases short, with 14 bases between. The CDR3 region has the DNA TGTGCCAGCAGACGGCCCGGCGGGGATGGCTACACCTTC. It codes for CASRRPGGDGYTF.

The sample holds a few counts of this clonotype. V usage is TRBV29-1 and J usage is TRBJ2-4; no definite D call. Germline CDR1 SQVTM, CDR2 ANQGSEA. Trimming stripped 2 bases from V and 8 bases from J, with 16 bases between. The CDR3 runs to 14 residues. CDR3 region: CSVELNSRSDIQYF. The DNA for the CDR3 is TGCAGCGTTGAATTAAATTCGCGGAGCGACATTCAGTACTTC.